This entry features one T cell receptor beta chain sequence. The study ran its PCR with 60 Vbeta and 13 Jbeta primers. Clones were read by immunoSEQ multiplex PCR, and TCRdb kept only the in-frame ones, dropping some. The sample consists of about 200,000 clones, roughly 84% of them appearing once. These data are taken from a study of cytomegalovirus exposure and HLA in healthy donors. V lost 6 bases, J lost 3 bases, and 6 bases stayed unmatched. This CDR3 spans 15 amino acids. CDR1 is MNHEY and CDR2 is SVGAGI in the germline V gene. This TCR was sampled from a man over 45 in good health and CMV-seronegative. V gene TRBV6-5 combines with J gene TRBJ2-3, with 10 positions matching TRBD1. The specimen sequenced was PBMCs. The CDR3: CASRGGQGRTDTQYF. The CDR3 DNA reads TGTGCCAGCAGGGGGGGACAGGGGAGGACAGATACGCAGTATTTT.